This T cell receptor beta chain was sequenced for a study of blood T cell repertoires in COVID-19. Study-wide background: The samples span acute and convalescent COVID-19 from the United States, Italy and Spain. Sources were T cells, B-cell-depleted T cells, or PBMCs; the material itself was cDNA or gDNA.

CDR1 and CDR2 from the germline V gene are SGHRS and YFSETQ. Between the trimmed V and J ends, which lost 3 bases and 10 bases, there was a span of 20 bases. The CDR3 consists of 15 residues. The protocol was immunoSEQ multiplex PCR, while the TCRdb copy is restricted to in-frame clones and leaves out a portion. Here the sample spans about 170,000 clones, around 81% being singletons. V gene TRBV5-1 combines with J gene TRBJ2-1; perhaps TRBD2 as D (6 bases). Specimen: peripheral blood. The receptor's source is a human donor with acute or convalescent COVID-19. The donor label of this sample is uncertain. The CDR3 DNA reads as TGCGCCAGCAGCTCGGACCTAGGGGAGGTACGGGAGCAGTTCTTC. Encoded protein: CASSSDLGEVREQFF.